This T cell receptor (beta chain) was found in a study of blood T cell repertoires in COVID-19. On the study more broadly: Samples of COVID-19 (acute and convalescent) were obtained from the United States, Italy and Spain. In each case, the material was cDNA or gDNA derived from T cells, B-cell-depleted T cells, or PBMCs.

The CDR3 spans 15 residues. CDR1 is SGHNT and CDR2 is YYREEE in the germline V gene (reference sequence). Trimming took 0 bases from V and 6 from J, leaving 15 bases between them. In the original workflow: Amplifying reference gene primers gave estimates of nucleated cell counts. Data came from immunoSEQ multiplex PCR; TCRdb stores just in-frame clones and leaves some out. V and J calls plus clone size are reproduced from that table; the DNA served to infer D and trimming. The sample consists of about 160,000 clones, about 93% of them appearing once. The sequence was obtained from a woman aged 45-60 years with acute or convalescent COVID-19. Sequencing input: peripheral blood. The chain combines TRBV5-4 with TRBJ1-2; possibly TRBD1 for D (5 bases). In DNA form, the CDR3 reads TGTGCCAGCAGCTTGGCCGGCTCGGGGGTTAATGGCTACACCTTC. Translation: CASSLAGSGVNGYTF.